The 26 T cell receptor beta chains below come from one sample, sequenced in a study of blood T cell repertoires in COVID-19. The data were produced by immunoSEQ multiplex PCR, yet TCRdb's version contains in-frame clones alone and is incomplete. The sample contains a few hundred thousand clones, about 90% of which appear only once. Sequenced sample: PBMCs or T cells enriched from blood (not recorded which). The receptors were sampled from a woman aged 25-40 years who had recovered from COVID-19.

Notes on this clone: A junction end diverges from the germline sequence, so it may reflect a read error. The chain links TRBV5-1 to TRBJ1-1, with TRBD1 as a possible D gene (5 bases). Germline CDR1 SGHRS, CDR2 YFSETQ. There are 14 residues in the CDR3. The CDR3, as DNA: TGCGCCAGTAGCTGGGGGGTGGGAAGCACTGAAGCTTTCTTT. Translation: CASSWGVGSTEAFF.

J is TRBJ1-2 and V is TRBV30, with no clear D. V lost 2 bases and J lost 6, with 16 bases in between. This CDR3 comprises 14 residues. Germline-derived CDR1 and CDR2 are GTSNPN and SVGIG (reference sequence). CDR3 loop: CAWSPRGGSNGYTF. DNA for the CDR3: TGTGCCTGGAGTCCACGAGGAGGCTCGAATGGCTACACCTTC.

V gene TRBV30 combines with J gene TRBJ1-4; 9 nucleotides align to TRBD1. The CDR3 length is 16 residues. V was pared by 1 base and J by 8 bases, with 11 bases of the junction left unmatched. Germline values: CDR1 GTSNPN, CDR2 SVGIG (reference sequence). In DNA form, the CDR3 reads TGTGCCTGGAGTGACCCGGGACAGGGTATGGGGGAAAAACTGTTTTTT. Protein sequence: CAWSDPGQGMGEKLFF.

This clone was recorded once. The gene calls are TRBV5-1 and TRBJ1-3, with 7 bases identical to TRBD1. This CDR3 spans 14 amino acids. Unmatched junction bases numbered 4, after V lost 4 bases and J lost 3 bases. The germline V gene has CDR1 SGHRS and CDR2 YFSETQ. CDR3 amino acids: CASSQTGSGNTIYF. The CDR3 nucleotides are TGCGCCAGCAGCCAGACAGGGAGTGGAAACACCATATATTTT.

The V call is TRBV7-9, the J call TRBJ1-4, with no clear D. Germline V gene lookup returns CDR1 SEHNR and CDR2 FQNEAQ (reference sequence). The length of the CDR3 is 16 residues. The V end was cut by 2 bases, the J end by 3 bases, with 13 bases between. The CDR3 region is CASSLYARGPNEKLFF. CDR3 bases: TGTGCCAGCAGCTTATACGCCCGCGGTCCTAATGAAAAACTGTTTTTT.

The CDR3 is CSAGDGRAAGELFF. The CDR3 bases are TGCAGCGCCGGAGATGGCAGGGCCGCCGGGGAGCTGTTTTTT. The gene calls are TRBV29-1 and TRBJ2-2, with a possible D match to TRBD1 (5 bases). There are 14 residues in the CDR3. Deletions cut 7 bases from V and 6 bases from J, with 18 bases between. Germline CDR1 reads SQVTM; CDR2 reads ANQGSEA.

The chain is built from TRBV19 and TRBJ1-2; a weak D match, TRBD1 (5 bases). The CDR3 contains 13 residues. The germline CDR1 and CDR2 sequences are LNHDA and SQIVND (reference sequence). V was trimmed by 4 bases and J by 2 bases, leaving 8 bases between them. The CDR3 reads CASSRAGNYGYTF. CDR3 nucleotide sequence: TGTGCCAGTAGTAGGGCAGGGAACTATGGCTACACCTTC.

V gene TRBV7-8 combines with J gene TRBJ2-7; a weak D match, TRBD1 (5 bases). Germline values: CDR1 SGHVS, CDR2 FQNEAQ. Between the trimmed V and J ends, which lost 2 bases and 2 bases, there was a span of 13 bases. This CDR3 is 15 amino acids long. CDR3 coding DNA: TGTGCCAGCAGCTTAATCCCCGAGGACACCTACGAGCAGTACTTC. As protein: CASSLIPEDTYEQYF. Full variable domain (missing parts from reference TRBV7-8 and TRBJ2-7): GAGVSQSPRYKVAKRGQDVALRCDPISGHVSLFWYQQALGQGPEFLTYFQNEAQLDKSGLPSDRFFAERPEGSVSTLKIQRTQQEDSAVYLCASSLIPEDTYEQYFGPGTRLTVT.

CDR3 residues: CAWSAPGLPYEQYF. Written as DNA, the CDR3 is TGTGCCTGGAGCGCCCCGGGACTCCCCTACGAGCAGTACTTC. The rearrangement joins TRBV30 to TRBJ2-7, with TRBD2 as a possible D gene (6 bases). The CDR3 spans 14 residues. Deletions cut 3 bases from V and 2 bases from J, with 14 bases between. The germline gives CDR1 GTSNPN, CDR2 SVGIG (reference sequence).

This clone was observed once. This chain uses TRBV9 with TRBJ2-7; 10 bases map to TRBD2. The CDR3 consists of 17 residues. V shed 4 bases and J 1 base; nucleotides not matched to a gene: 11. Germline V gene data show CDR1 as SGDLS and CDR2 as YYNGEE. CDR3 coding DNA: TGTGCCAGCAGCCCCCACTCAGGACTAGCGGATTCCTACGAGCAGTACTTC. Its protein product is CASSPHSGLADSYEQYF.

The sample holds one count of this clone. The chain carries TRBV9 and TRBJ1-2, with 7 bases fitting TRBD1. This CDR3 contains 12 residues. J lost 7 bases, V lost 7 bases, and 7 bases had no gene match. Germline assignment: CDR1 SGDLS and CDR2 YYNGEE. This CDR3 is CASRQGPGGYTF. CDR3 in DNA: TGTGCCAGCCGACAGGGCCCGGGTGGCTACACCTTC.

The V call is TRBV5-1, the J call TRBJ1-4; no reliable D call. The CDR3 runs to 14 residues. Germline lookup yields CDR1 SGHRS and CDR2 YFSETQ. Trimming stripped 4 bases from V and 3 bases from J, with 10 bases between. The CDR3 spells CASSTVPANEKLFF. The CDR3 DNA sequence: TGCGCCAGCAGCACAGTACCGGCTAATGAAAAACTGTTTTTT.

The chain recombines TRBV5-4 with TRBJ1-6; D is possibly TRBD1 (6 bases). V lost 3 bases, J lost 9 bases, and 13 bases lay in between. CDR1 and CDR2 from the germline V gene are SGHNT and YYREEE (reference sequence). The CDR3 extends over 14 amino acids. CDR3 nucleotides: TGTGCCAGCAGCTCGGGACAAGGAGGTTCACCCCTCCACTTT. Encoded protein: CASSSGQGGSPLHF.

This clone occurred a few times. The J gene is TRBJ1-1, the V gene TRBV18; 10 nucleotides align to TRBD1. The CDR3 is 16 amino acids. The V and J ends lost 6 bases and 1 base, in that order; junction bases with no gene match: 8. Germline V gives CDR1 KGHSH, CDR2 LQKENI. The CDR3 DNA is TGTGCCAGCTCCCTAGGACAGGGGGTGGGGAACACTGAAGCTTTCTTT. Its protein is CASSLGQGVGNTEAFF.

V is TRBV18 and J is TRBJ2-2, with 10 bases fitting TRBD2. Germline V gives CDR1 KGHSH, CDR2 LQKENI. V trimming: 6 bases; J trimming: 4 bases; junction bases outside the gene matches: 11. The CDR3 contains 17 residues. The CDR3 nucleotides read TGTGCCAGCTCCCAGAGACTAGCGGGCCAGGGCACCGGGGAGCTGTTTTTT. This sequence encodes CASSQRLAGQGTGELFF. The variable domain in full, completed from reference TRBV18 and TRBJ2-2, reads NAGVMQNPRHLVRRRGQEARLRCSPMKGHSHVYWYRQLPEEGLKFMVYLQKENIIDESGMPKERFSAEFPKEGPSILRIQQVVRGDSAAYFCASSQRLAGQGTGELFFGEGSRLTVL.

This clone occurred once. CDR3 sequence: CAWSVTGAGEQFF. DNA for the CDR3: TGTGCCTGGAGTGTTACAGGGGCCGGTGAGCAGTTCTTC. V gene TRBV30 combines with J gene TRBJ2-1; 7 nucleotides match TRBD1. CDR1 is GTSNPN, CDR2 SVGIG, per germline (reference sequence). The trim removed 0 bases at V and 9 bases at J, leaving 5 bases unmatched. The CDR3 sequence is 13 residues long.

DNA for the CDR3: TGCAGTGGCCTAACCTACTATGGCTACACCTTC. Its protein is CSGLTYYGYTF. This chain joins TRBV20-1 and TRBJ1-2; D remains unclear. CDR1 is DFQATT and CDR2 is SNEGSKA in the germline V gene (reference sequence). This CDR3 has 11 residues. Trimming removed 7 bases at V and 3 bases at J, with 9 bases between.

The genes are TRBV19 and TRBJ2-7; 9 nucleotides match TRBD1. V lost 2 bases to trimming and J lost 5 bases; unmatched junction nucleotides: 7. Germline values: CDR1 LNHDA, CDR2 SQIVND (reference sequence). The CDR3 runs to 15 residues. DNA of the CDR3: TGTGCCAGTAGTATATCACACAGGGGGCTCGACGAGCAGTACTTC. This encodes CASSISHRGLDEQYF.

The genes are TRBV3-1 (or the pseudogene TRBV3-2) and TRBJ2-3, with D possibly being TRBD1 (6 bases). The CDR3 totals 16 residues. Trimming took off 0 bases at V and 0 bases at J, with 10 bases between the two ends. From germline, CDR1 is LGHDT and CDR2 YNNKEL (reference sequence). This CDR3 is CASSQEGGFSTDTQYF. CDR3 nucleotides: TGTGCCAGCAGCCAAGAAGGGGGTTTTAGCACAGATACGCAGTATTTT.

The rearrangement uses TRBV5-5 and TRBJ1-6; D is uncertain. Trimming stripped 4 bases from V and 10 bases from J, with 15 bases between. The germline V gene encodes CDR1 SGHKS and CDR2 YYEKEE (reference sequence). CDR3 size: 14 residues. CDR3 DNA sequence: TGTGCCAGCAGCGCCCGACTGGATAGATCACCCCTCCACTTT. It translates to CASSARLDRSPLHF.

This chain links TRBV5-1 with TRBJ1-1; tentative D call: TRBD1 (5 bases). Germline CDR1 SGHRS, CDR2 YFSETQ. Trimming removed 4 bases from V and 4 bases from J, with 14 bases in between. There are 14 residues in the CDR3. DNA of the CDR3: TGCGCCAGCAGCGGCGGACGGGGACTCACTGAAGCTTTCTTT. This gives the protein CASSGGRGLTEAFF.

The chain employs TRBV2 and TRBJ2-4; D is possibly TRBD1 (5 bases). Germline loops: CDR1 SNHLY, CDR2 FYNNEI. Between the trimmed V and J ends, which lost 8 bases and 0 bases, there was a span of 8 bases. The CDR3 runs 13 residues. The CDR3 bases are TGTGCCAGCTTGGGGCTAGCCAAAAACATTCAGTACTTC. It yields the protein CASLGLAKNIQYF.

The CDR3 DNA reads as TGCGCCAGCAGCCAGGGACAGGGTCTCACTGAAGCTTTCTTT. This gives the protein CASSQGQGLTEAFF. The chain couples TRBV4-3 to TRBJ1-1, with TRBD1 matching over 9 bases. V lost 3 bases, J lost 4 bases, and 3 bases stayed unmatched. This CDR3 has 14 residues. Germline V gene sequence: CDR1 LGHNA, CDR2 YSLEER.

The CDR3, as DNA: TGTGCCAGCAGCGCGAGCGGGGGGACCTACGAGCAGTACTTC. Its translation is CASSASGGTYEQYF. This chain joins TRBV5-6 and TRBJ2-7, with 9 bases lining up with TRBD2. The CDR3 loop spans 14 amino acids. In germline, CDR1 is SGHDT, CDR2 YYEEEE. Trimming removed 4 bases from V and 2 bases from J; junction bases left unmatched: 4.

The chain joins TRBV6-2 or TRBV6-3 to TRBJ1-5, with a weak D call TRBD1 (6 bases). This CDR3 has 16 amino acids. Deletions cut 3 bases from V and 0 bases from J, with 12 bases between. Germline V lookup: CDR1 MNHEY, CDR2 SVGEGT. CDR3 in amino acids: CASSYRAGVSNQPQHF. The CDR3 nucleotides are TGTGCCAGCAGTTATCGGGCAGGGGTTAGCAATCAGCCCCAGCATTTT.

The chain links TRBV9 to TRBJ1-2; 7 nucleotides match TRBD1. The CDR3 has 16 amino acids. Germline CDR1 is SGDLS and CDR2 is YYNGEE. V was clipped by 1 base and J by 4 bases; unmatched bases: 10. The DNA for the CDR3 is TGTGCCAGCAGCGTATCTATAGGGGGCAATAGCTATGGCTACACCTTC. Its translation: CASSVSIGGNSYGYTF.